This record concerns one TCR beta chain sequence. This sample was taken from a study of technical replicates of blood from a few donors. V lost 6 bases, J lost 7 bases, and 13 bases lay in between. Germline V CDR1 and CDR2: MNHEY, SVGAGI. This CDR3 spans 13 amino acids. Data came from immunoSEQ multiplex PCR; TCRdb stores just in-frame clones and leaves some out. The data show about 83,000 clones, just over 90% seen once. The clonotype comes from a human donor in good health. This chain links TRBV6-5 with TRBJ2-1; the D is unclear. The sequencing input was T cells isolated from PBMCs. CDR3 coding DNA: TGTGCCAGCAGCTACCGTCCCAGGAATGAGCAGTTCTTC. It is translated as CASSYRPRNEQFF.